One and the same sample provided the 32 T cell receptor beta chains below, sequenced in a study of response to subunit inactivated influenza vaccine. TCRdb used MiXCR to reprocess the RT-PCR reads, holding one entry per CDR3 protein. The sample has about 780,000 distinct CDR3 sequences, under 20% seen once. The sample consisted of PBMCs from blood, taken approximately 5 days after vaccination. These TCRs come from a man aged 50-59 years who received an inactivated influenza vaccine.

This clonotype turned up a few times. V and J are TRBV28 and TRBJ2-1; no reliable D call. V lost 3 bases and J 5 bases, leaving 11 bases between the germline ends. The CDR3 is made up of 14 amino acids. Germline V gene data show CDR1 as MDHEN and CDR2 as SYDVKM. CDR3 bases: TGTGCCAGCAGTTTGAGTATCAACAACAATGAGCAGTTCTTC. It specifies CASSLSINNNEQFF.

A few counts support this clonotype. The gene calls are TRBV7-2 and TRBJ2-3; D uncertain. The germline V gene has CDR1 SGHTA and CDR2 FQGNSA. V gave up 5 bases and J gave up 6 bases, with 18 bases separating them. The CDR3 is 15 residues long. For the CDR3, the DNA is TGTGCCAGCAGCGTAGGCACCCCCACCTTGGATACGCAGTATTTT. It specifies CASSVGTPTLDTQYF.

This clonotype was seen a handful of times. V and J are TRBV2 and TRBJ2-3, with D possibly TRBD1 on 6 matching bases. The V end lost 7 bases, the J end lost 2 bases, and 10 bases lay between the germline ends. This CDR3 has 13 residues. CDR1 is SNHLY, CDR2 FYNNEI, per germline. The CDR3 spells CASTDSYTDTQYF. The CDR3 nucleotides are TGTGCCAGCACGGACAGCTACACAGATACGCAGTATTTT.

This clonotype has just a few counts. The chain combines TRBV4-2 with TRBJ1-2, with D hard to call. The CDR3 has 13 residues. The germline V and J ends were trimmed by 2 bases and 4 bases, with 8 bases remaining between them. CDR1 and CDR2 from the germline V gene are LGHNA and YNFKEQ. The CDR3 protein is CASSQRAGYGYTF. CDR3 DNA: TGTGCCAGCAGCCAAAGGGCTGGCTATGGCTACACCTTC.

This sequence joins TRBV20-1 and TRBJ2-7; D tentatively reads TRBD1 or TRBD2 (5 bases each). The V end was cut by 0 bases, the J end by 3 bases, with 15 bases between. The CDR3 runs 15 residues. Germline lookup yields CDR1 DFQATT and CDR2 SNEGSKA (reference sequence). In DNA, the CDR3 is TGCAGTGCTAGAGACCTTTACGGGACCATCTACGAGCAGTACTTC. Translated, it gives CSARDLYGTIYEQYF.

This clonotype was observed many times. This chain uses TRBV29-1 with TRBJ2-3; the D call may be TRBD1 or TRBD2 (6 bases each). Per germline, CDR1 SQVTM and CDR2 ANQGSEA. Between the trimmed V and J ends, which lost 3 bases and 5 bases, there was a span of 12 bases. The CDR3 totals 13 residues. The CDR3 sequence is CSVEPGAEDTQYF. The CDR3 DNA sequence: TGCAGCGTTGAGCCGGGGGCGGAAGATACGCAGTATTTT.

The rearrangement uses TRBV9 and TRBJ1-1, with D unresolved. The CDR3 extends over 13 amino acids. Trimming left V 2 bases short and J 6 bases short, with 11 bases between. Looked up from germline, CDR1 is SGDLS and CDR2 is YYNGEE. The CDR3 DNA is TGTGCCAGCAGCGTCGGACCATCGGCTGAAGCTTTCTTT. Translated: CASSVGPSAEAFF.

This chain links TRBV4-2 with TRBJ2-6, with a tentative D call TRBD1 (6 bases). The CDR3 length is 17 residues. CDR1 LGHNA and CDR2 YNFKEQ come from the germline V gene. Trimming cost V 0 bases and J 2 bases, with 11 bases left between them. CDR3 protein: CASSQDNSGAGANVLTF. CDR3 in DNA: TGTGCCAGCAGCCAAGATAACTCAGGGGCTGGGGCCAACGTCCTGACTTTC.

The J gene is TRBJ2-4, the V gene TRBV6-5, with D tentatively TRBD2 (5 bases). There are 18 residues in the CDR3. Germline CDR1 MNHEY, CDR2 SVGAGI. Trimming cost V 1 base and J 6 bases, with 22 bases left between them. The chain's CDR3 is CASSYWPRSEGGRNIQYF. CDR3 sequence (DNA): TGTGCCAGCAGTTACTGGCCTAGGTCTGAAGGAGGTAGAAACATTCAGTACTTC.

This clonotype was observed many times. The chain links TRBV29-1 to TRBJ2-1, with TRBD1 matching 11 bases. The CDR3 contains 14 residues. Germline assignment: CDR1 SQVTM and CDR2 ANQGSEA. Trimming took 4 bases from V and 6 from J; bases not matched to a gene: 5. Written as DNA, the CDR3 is TGCAGCGTTGCGGGACAGGGGGGTTTCAATGAGCAGTTCTTC. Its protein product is CSVAGQGGFNEQFF.

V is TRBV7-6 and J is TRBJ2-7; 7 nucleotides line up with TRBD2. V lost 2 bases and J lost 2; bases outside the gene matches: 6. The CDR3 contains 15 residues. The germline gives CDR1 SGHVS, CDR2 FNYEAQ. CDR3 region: CASSLYAGTTYEQYF. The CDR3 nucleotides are TGTGCCAGCAGCTTATACGCGGGGACTACCTACGAGCAGTACTTC.

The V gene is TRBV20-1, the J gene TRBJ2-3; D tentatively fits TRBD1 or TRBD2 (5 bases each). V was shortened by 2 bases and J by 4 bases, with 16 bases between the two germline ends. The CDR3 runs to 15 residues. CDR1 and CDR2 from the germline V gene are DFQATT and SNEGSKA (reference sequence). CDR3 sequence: CSARLIRGAPDTQYF. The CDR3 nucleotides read TGCAGTGCTAGACTTATCAGAGGGGCACCAGATACGCAGTATTTT.

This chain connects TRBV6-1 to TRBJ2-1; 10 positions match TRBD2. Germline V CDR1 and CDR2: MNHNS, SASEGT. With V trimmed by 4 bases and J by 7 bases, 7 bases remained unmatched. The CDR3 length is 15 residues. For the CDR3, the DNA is TGTGCCAGCAGTGGAGCGGGGGGGCCTATTAATGAGCAGTTCTTC. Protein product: CASSGAGGPINEQFF.

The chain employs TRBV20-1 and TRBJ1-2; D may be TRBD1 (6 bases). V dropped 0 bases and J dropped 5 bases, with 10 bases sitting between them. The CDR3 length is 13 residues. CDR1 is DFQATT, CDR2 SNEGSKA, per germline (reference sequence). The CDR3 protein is CSARDQGWYGYTF. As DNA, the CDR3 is TGCAGTGCTAGAGACCAGGGGTGGTATGGCTACACCTTC.

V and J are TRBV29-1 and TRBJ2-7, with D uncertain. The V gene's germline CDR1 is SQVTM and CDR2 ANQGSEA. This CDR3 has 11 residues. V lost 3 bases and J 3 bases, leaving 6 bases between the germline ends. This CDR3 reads CSVEQNYEQYF. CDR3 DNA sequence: TGCAGCGTTGAGCAGAACTACGAGCAGTACTTC.

CDR3 nucleotides: TGCAGCGTGACCCCCCCCAGCGGGTGGGCAGATACGCAGTATTTT. This translates into CSVTPPSGWADTQYF. The rearrangement joins TRBV29-1 to TRBJ2-3, with D possibly matching TRBD2 (6 bases). The CDR3 loop spans 15 amino acids. Germline V lookup: CDR1 SQVTM, CDR2 ANQGSEA. The V gene lost 6 bases and the J gene lost 4 bases, with 20 bases spanning the gap.

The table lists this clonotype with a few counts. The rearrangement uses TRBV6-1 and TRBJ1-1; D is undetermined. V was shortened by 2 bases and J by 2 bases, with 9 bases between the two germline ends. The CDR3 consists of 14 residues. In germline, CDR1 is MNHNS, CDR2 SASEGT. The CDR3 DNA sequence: TGTGCCAGCAGTGAACACAGCACTAACACTGAAGCTTTCTTT. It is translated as CASSEHSTNTEAFF.

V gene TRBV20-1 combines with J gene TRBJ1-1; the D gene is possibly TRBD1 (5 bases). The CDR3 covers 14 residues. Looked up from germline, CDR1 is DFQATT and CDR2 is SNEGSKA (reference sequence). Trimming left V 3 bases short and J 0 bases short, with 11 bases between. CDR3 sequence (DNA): TGCAGTGCTAGGCGCCCGACAGTGAACACTGAAGCTTTCTTT. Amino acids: CSARRPTVNTEAFF.

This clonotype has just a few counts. The CDR3 region has the DNA TGTGCCAGCAGTCTACACGGGATAGACCAAGAGACCCAGTACTTC. Its translation is CASSLHGIDQETQYF. The chain carries TRBV7-6 and TRBJ2-5; D perhaps matches TRBD2 (5 bases). The length of the CDR3 is 15 residues. Between the trimmed V and J ends, which lost 6 bases and 0 bases, there was a span of 14 bases. Per germline, CDR1 SGHVS and CDR2 FNYEAQ.

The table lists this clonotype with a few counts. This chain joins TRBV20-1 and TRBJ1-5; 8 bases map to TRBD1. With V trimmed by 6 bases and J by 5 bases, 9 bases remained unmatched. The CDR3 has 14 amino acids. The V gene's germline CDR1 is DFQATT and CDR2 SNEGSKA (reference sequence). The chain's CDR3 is CSATTDRDDQPQHF. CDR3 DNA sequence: TGCAGTGCAACGACGGACAGGGACGATCAGCCCCAGCATTTT.

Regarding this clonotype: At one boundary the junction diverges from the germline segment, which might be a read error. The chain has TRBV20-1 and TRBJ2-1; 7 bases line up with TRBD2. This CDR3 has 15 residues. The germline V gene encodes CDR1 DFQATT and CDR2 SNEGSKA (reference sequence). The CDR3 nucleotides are TGCAGTGCTAGAGATGTCGGGGGGTCCTACAGTGAGCAGTTCTTC. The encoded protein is CSARDVGGSYSEQFF.

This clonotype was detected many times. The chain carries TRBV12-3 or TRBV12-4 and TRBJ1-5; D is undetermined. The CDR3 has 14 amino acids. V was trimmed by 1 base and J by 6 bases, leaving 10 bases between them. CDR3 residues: CASSLGIRGQPQHF. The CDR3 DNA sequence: TGTGCCAGCAGTTTAGGGATCCGGGGTCAGCCCCAGCATTTT.

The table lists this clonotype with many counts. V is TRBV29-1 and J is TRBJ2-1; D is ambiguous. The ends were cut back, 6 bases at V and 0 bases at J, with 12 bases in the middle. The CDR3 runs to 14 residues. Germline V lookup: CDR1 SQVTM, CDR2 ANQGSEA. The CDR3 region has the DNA TGCAGCGTGGCACGACACGGCTCCTACAATGAGCAGTTCTTC. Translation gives CSVARHGSYNEQFF.

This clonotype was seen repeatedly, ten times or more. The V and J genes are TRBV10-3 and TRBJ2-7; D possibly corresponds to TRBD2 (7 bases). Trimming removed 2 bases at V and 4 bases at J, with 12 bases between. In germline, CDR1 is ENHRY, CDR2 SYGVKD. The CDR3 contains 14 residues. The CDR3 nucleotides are TGTGCCATCAGTGAGCGGGGGGCACTGTACGAGCAGTACTTC. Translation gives CAISERGALYEQYF.

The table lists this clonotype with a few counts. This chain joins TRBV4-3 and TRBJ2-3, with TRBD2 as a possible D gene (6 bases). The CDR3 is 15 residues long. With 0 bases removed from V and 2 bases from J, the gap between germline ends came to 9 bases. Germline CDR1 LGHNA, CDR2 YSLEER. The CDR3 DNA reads TGCGCCAGCAGCCAAGAGCGGGGCCCCACAGATACGCAGTATTTT. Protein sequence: CASSQERGPTDTQYF.

This chain's CDR3 is CASSQYRGGYTF. The CDR3 DNA follows: TGTGCCAGCAGCCAGTACAGGGGCGGCTACACCTTC. The chain couples TRBV7-9 to TRBJ1-2; 7 bases are shared with TRBD1. Germline CDR1 and CDR2: SEHNR and FQNEAQ (reference sequence). This CDR3 is 12 amino acids long. The junction had 5 bases not matched to a gene; V was cut back by 5 bases and J by 8 bases.

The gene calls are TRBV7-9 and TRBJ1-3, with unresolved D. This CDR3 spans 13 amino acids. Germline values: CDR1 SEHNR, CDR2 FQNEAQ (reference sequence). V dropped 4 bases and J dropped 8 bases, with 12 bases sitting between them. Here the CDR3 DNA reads TGTGCCAGCAGCTCAGAGTTCCGGGACACCATATATTTT. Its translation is CASSSEFRDTIYF.

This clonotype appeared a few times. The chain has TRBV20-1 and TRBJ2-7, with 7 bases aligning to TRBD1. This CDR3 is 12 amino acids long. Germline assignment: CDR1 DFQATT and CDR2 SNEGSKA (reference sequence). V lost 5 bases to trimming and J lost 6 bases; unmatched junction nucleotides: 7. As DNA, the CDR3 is TGCAGTGCTCATGGGACAGCCTTCGAGCAGTACTTC. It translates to CSAHGTAFEQYF.

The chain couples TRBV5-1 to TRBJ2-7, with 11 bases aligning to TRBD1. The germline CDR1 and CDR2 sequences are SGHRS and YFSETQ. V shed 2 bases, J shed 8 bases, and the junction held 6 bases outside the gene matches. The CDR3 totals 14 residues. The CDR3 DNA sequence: TGCGCCAGCAGCTTACCTGGGACAGGGGGTCAGCAGTACTTC. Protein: CASSLPGTGGQQYF. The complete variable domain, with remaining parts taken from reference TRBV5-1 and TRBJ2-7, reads KAGVTQTPRYLIKTRGQQVTLSCSPISGHRSVSWYQQTPGQGLQFLFEYFSETQRNKGNFPGRFSGRQFSNSRSEMNVSTLELGDSALYLCASSLPGTGGQQYFGPGTRLTVT.

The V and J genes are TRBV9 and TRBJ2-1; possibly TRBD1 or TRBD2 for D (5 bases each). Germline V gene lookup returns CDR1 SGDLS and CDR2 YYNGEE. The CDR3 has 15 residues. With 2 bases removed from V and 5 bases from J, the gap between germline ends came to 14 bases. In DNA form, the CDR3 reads TGTGCCAGCAGCGTTTCCGGGACGGTGAACAATGAGCAGTTCTTC. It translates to CASSVSGTVNNEQFF.

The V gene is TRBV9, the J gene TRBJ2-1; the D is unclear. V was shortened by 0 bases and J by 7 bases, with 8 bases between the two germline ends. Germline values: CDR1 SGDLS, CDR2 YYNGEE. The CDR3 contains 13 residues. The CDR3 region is CASSVGGENEQFF. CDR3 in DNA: TGTGCCAGCAGCGTAGGCGGCGAAAATGAGCAGTTCTTC.

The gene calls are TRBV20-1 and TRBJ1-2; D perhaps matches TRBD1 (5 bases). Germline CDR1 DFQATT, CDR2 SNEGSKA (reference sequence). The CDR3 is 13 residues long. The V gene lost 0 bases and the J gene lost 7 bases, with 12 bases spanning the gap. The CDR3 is CSARERGDIGYTF. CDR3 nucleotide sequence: TGCAGTGCTAGAGAGCGGGGGGATATTGGCTACACCTTC.